These 30 T cell receptor beta chains originate from one sample sequenced in a study of cytomegalovirus exposure and HLA in healthy donors. Primers for the PCR totalled 60 Vbeta and 13 Jbeta. This table comes from immunoSEQ multiplex PCR, and its TCRdb copy is limited to in-frame clones, with some not included. Of around 130,000 clones listed, about four fifths were seen once; the top ten hold 5% to 6%. The sequencing input was PBMCs. All receptors come from a man between 25 and 39 years old in good health and CMV-seronegative.

A few counts support this clone. V gene TRBV2 combines with J gene TRBJ2-2, with 8 bases lining up with TRBD2. Germline-derived CDR1 and CDR2 are SNHLY and FYNNEI. The CDR3 sequence is 15 residues long. V shed 6 bases, J shed 6 bases, and the junction held 9 bases outside the gene matches. CDR3 amino acids: CASRASGGPSGELFF. In DNA form, the CDR3 reads TGTGCCAGCAGAGCGTCGGGGGGGCCGTCCGGGGAGCTGTTTTTT.

This rearrangement joins TRBV19 to TRBJ1-2; D not resolved. The V gene lost 6 bases and the J gene lost 4 bases, with 12 bases spanning the gap. Per germline, CDR1 LNHDA and CDR2 SQIVND (reference sequence). CDR3 length equals 13 residues. The CDR3 region has the DNA TGTGCCAGTAGGCGGGATATAGGCTATGGCTACACCTTC. Protein sequence: CASRRDIGYGYTF.

The genes are TRBV6-5 and TRBJ1-2, with D uncertain. CDR3 length equals 14 residues. Germline V gene sequence: CDR1 MNHEY, CDR2 SVGAGI. V lost 0 bases, J lost 6 bases, and 11 bases lay in between. CDR3 sequence: CASSYSMSFNGYTF. In DNA form, the CDR3 reads TGTGCCAGCAGTTACTCGATGAGCTTTAATGGCTACACCTTC.

The J gene is TRBJ2-7, the V gene TRBV28, with TRBD2 as a possible D gene (6 bases). This CDR3 contains 16 residues. V lost 4 bases to trimming and J lost 2 bases, with 18 bases between them. CDR1 is MDHEN and CDR2 is SYDVKM in the germline V gene. The CDR3 bases are TGTGCCAGCAGTTCCGCCGGCGGGGCTCCTACCTACGAGCAGTACTTC. Encoded protein: CASSSAGGAPTYEQYF.

In its sample, this clone was seen a few times. The genes are TRBV2 and TRBJ2-3; D is perhaps TRBD2 (6 bases). CDR3 length: 14 amino acids. The V and J ends lost 7 bases and 6 bases respectively, with 17 bases between them. The germline V gene has CDR1 SNHLY and CDR2 FYNNEI. The CDR3 DNA is TGTGCCAGCAAGTCTAGCGCGGACTCGGATACGCAGTATTTT. It is translated as CASKSSADSDTQYF.

This clone was recorded once. The chain recombines TRBV23-1 with TRBJ2-5; D gene uncertain. TRBV23-1 is an open reading frame whose function is uncertain. This CDR3 has 12 amino acids. V shed 5 bases and J shed 2 bases, with 6 bases lying between them. The CDR3 DNA follows: TGCGCCAGCAGTTCGTCGCAAGAGACCCAGTACTTC. The encoded protein is CASSSSQETQYF.

The chain employs TRBV27 and TRBJ1-1, with a weak D call TRBD1 (5 bases). V lost 2 bases, J lost 3 bases, and 10 bases lay in between. This CDR3 comprises 14 residues. Germline CDR1 reads MNHEY; CDR2 reads SMNVEV (reference sequence). CDR3 sequence reads: CASSLIGADTEAFF. The CDR3 DNA reads TGTGCCAGCAGTTTAATAGGGGCGGACACTGAAGCTTTCTTT.

The chain carries TRBV29-1 and TRBJ2-7; no definite D call. The germline CDR1 and CDR2 sequences are SQVTM and ANQGSEA. CDR3 length: 15 amino acids. V lost 0 bases and J 3 bases, leaving 15 bases between the germline ends. In DNA, the CDR3 is TGCAGCGTTGAAGATTCCGGGTCTAGTCGCTACGAGCAGTACTTC. Its translation is CSVEDSGSSRYEQYF.

This clone came up a few times. The chain has TRBV7-9 and TRBJ2-5; a possible D gene is TRBD1 (6 bases). The germline CDR1 and CDR2 sequences are SEHNR and FQNEAQ (reference sequence). The CDR3 has 15 residues. V was pared by 5 bases and J by 5 bases, with 18 bases between. In nucleotides, the CDR3 is TGTGCCAGCAGCACAGACAGGTCCCCAGGGGAGACCCAGTACTTC. It codes for CASSTDRSPGETQYF.

The chain is built from TRBV6-6 and TRBJ2-1; D might be TRBD2 (7 bases). This CDR3 region has 14 residues. The germline gives CDR1 MNHNY, CDR2 SVGAGI (reference sequence). Trimming removed 7 bases from V and 6 bases from J, with 16 bases in between. CDR3 residues: CASTAGAAFNEQFF. Here the CDR3 DNA reads TGTGCCAGCACCGCGGGGGCGGCATTCAATGAGCAGTTCTTC.

The CDR3 nucleotides read TGCGCCAGCAGCTCCTTAGCGGGGGACCTCCAAGAGACCCAGTACTTC. This encodes CASSSLAGDLQETQYF. The gene calls are TRBV5-1 and TRBJ2-5; 9 bases line up with TRBD2. CDR1 is SGHRS and CDR2 is YFSETQ in the germline V gene. V shed 3 bases, J shed 1 base, and the junction held 7 bases outside the gene matches. CDR3 length equals 16 residues.

This clone has a single count. The chain employs TRBV5-1 and TRBJ2-7; maybe TRBD2 (6 bases). The CDR3 covers 13 residues. Germline assignment: CDR1 SGHRS and CDR2 YFSETQ. The germline V and J ends were trimmed by 2 bases and 2 bases, with 8 bases remaining between them. The CDR3 reads CASSFGGPYEQYF. For the CDR3, the DNA is TGCGCCAGCAGCTTCGGGGGTCCCTACGAGCAGTACTTC.

V and J are TRBV6-5 and TRBJ2-1; D perhaps matches TRBD1 (5 bases). Trimming stripped 3 bases from V and 4 bases from J, with 10 bases between. There are 14 residues in the CDR3. In germline, CDR1 is MNHEY, CDR2 SVGAGI. CDR3 sequence (DNA): TGTGCCAGCAGTTATTTCAGGGAATACAATGAGCAGTTCTTC. Protein product: CASSYFREYNEQFF.

The chain is built from TRBV9 and TRBJ2-7; 9 positions match TRBD1. This CDR3 has 16 amino acids. Germline lookup yields CDR1 SGDLS and CDR2 YYNGEE. The ends lost 2 bases at V and 2 bases at J; junction bases unmatched: 8. CDR3 sequence (DNA): TGTGCCAGCAGCGTCACATTCGGGACAGGGCCCTACGAGCAGTACTTC. It yields the protein CASSVTFGTGPYEQYF.

The gene calls are TRBV28 and TRBJ1-2; D is unresolved. V lost 6 bases and J 3 bases, leaving 5 bases between the germline ends. The CDR3 is 11 residues long. Germline V CDR1 and CDR2: MDHEN, SYDVKM. DNA of the CDR3: TGTGCCAGCAGACGGGACTATGGCTACACCTTC. This gives the protein CASRRDYGYTF.

The V gene is TRBV21-1, the J gene TRBJ1-4. TRBV21-1 is noted as a pseudogene. The CDR3 has 14 residues. CDR3 protein: CASRLRGRREKLFF. The CDR3 region has the DNA TGTGCCAGCAGACTCCGGGGGAGGAGGGAAAAACTGTTTTTT.

This clone appeared a few times. The gene calls are TRBV7-6 and TRBJ2-1; 9 positions match TRBD2. Germline V CDR1 and CDR2: SGHVS, FNYEAQ. This CDR3 region has 15 residues. V dropped 6 bases and J dropped 5; count of bases not matched to a gene: 8. The CDR3 bases are TGTGCCAGCAGTTTCGCTAGCGGGAACAACAATGAGCAGTTCTTC. Translating gives CASSFASGNNNEQFF.

This sequence joins TRBV14 and TRBJ2-7; TRBD1 matches 8 bases. V lost 4 bases, J lost 7 bases, and 15 bases stayed unmatched. This CDR3 is 16 amino acids long. Looked up from germline, CDR1 is SGHDN and CDR2 is FVKESK. CDR3 nucleotide sequence: TGTGCCAGCAGCCGCATTGTTGGTGGCAGGGGGCATGAGCAGTACTTC. Translation: CASSRIVGGRGHEQYF.

The J gene is TRBJ2-3, the V gene TRBV27; 8 bases align to TRBD2. J was trimmed by 7 bases and V by 4 bases; bases with no gene match: 10. Per the germline V gene, CDR1 is MNHEY and CDR2 is SMNVEV (reference sequence). The CDR3 totals 15 residues. The CDR3 reads CASSWRAGVGYTQYF. DNA of the CDR3: TGTGCCAGCAGTTGGCGAGCGGGAGTCGGATATACGCAGTATTTT.

V gene TRBV6-5 combines with J gene TRBJ2-1; 10 nucleotides line up with TRBD1. The CDR3 covers 13 residues. Germline V gene sequence: CDR1 MNHEY, CDR2 SVGAGI. V trimming: 6 bases; J trimming: 9 bases; junction bases outside the gene matches: 5. This CDR3 is CASRATGGGEQFF. In DNA form, the CDR3 reads TGTGCCAGCAGAGCGACAGGGGGCGGTGAGCAGTTCTTC.

This clone has more than one count but fewer than ten. The sample has other DNA sequences that encode this CDR3 too. The gene calls are TRBV6-1 and TRBJ1-1; D perhaps matches TRBD1 (6 bases). Trimming cost V 9 bases and J 0 bases, with 17 bases left between them. CDR1 is MNHNS and CDR2 is SASEGT in the germline V gene. The length of the CDR3 is 15 residues. The CDR3 loop is CARGPTGTMNTEAFF. The CDR3 DNA follows: TGTGCCAGAGGACCGACAGGAACCATGAACACTGAAGCTTTCTTT.

The V gene is TRBV5-1, the J gene TRBJ2-1; a weak D match, TRBD1 (6 bases). Per the germline V gene, CDR1 is SGHRS and CDR2 is YFSETQ. This CDR3 is 19 amino acids long. V was cut by 3 bases and J by 5 bases, with 27 bases left in between. For the CDR3, the DNA is TGCGCCAGCAGCTCTTTACCACCACTACACAGGGTTCAGCACAATGAGCAGTTCTTC. Protein: CASSSLPPLHRVQHNEQFF.

This rearrangement joins TRBV6-1 to TRBJ1-2, with a possible D match to TRBD1 (5 bases). The CDR3 is 14 amino acids. V lost 6 bases, J lost 2 bases, and 13 bases lay in between. Germline CDR1 is MNHNS and CDR2 is SASEGT. The CDR3 DNA reads as TGTGCCAGCAGCCCTGGGCCAGGGAACTATGGCTACACCTTC. Encoded protein: CASSPGPGNYGYTF.

J is TRBJ2-7 and V is TRBV6-6; D gene ambiguous. V was shortened by 7 bases and J by 0 bases, with 16 bases between the two germline ends. The CDR3 extends over 15 amino acids. The germline CDR1 and CDR2 sequences are MNHNY and SVGAGI (reference sequence). The CDR3 protein is CASTHTRLSSYEQYF. CDR3 in DNA: TGTGCCAGCACCCACACAAGACTTAGCTCCTACGAGCAGTACTTC.

This sequence joins TRBV5-8 and TRBJ2-7; D possibly corresponds to TRBD1 (5 bases). This CDR3 has 15 amino acids. Trimming took off 0 bases at V and 3 bases at J, with 13 bases between the two ends. Germline CDR1 is SGHTS and CDR2 is YDEGEE. The CDR3 DNA sequence: TGTGCCAGCAGCTTGGTTAGTGGCAGGGACTACGAGCAGTACTTC. Its protein product is CASSLVSGRDYEQYF.

This clone appeared once. This sequence joins TRBV13 and TRBJ2-7, with TRBD1 matching 8 bases. The J segment lost 2 bases and the V segment lost 10 bases, leaving 13 bases of the junction unmatched. This CDR3 has 15 amino acids. Germline assignment: CDR1 PRHDT and CDR2 FYEKMQ (reference sequence). Here the CDR3 reads CATQPLQGVAYEQYF. The CDR3 nucleotides are TGTGCCACCCAGCCCTTACAGGGGGTTGCCTACGAGCAGTACTTC.

This chain uses TRBV9 with TRBJ2-1; TRBD1 might be the D (5 bases). Germline V CDR1 and CDR2: SGDLS, YYNGEE. The length of the CDR3 is 13 residues. V was clipped by 0 bases and J by 6 bases, with 7 bases between them. The CDR3 loop reads CASSVARGNEQFF. In nucleotides, the CDR3 is TGTGCCAGCAGCGTAGCTAGGGGCAATGAGCAGTTCTTC.

The chain has TRBV29-1 and TRBJ2-3; D uncertain. The CDR3 is 11 residues long. V was pared by 1 base and J by 6 bases, with 5 bases between. The germline V gene has CDR1 SQVTM and CDR2 ANQGSEA. DNA of the CDR3: TGCAGCGTTGAAGGCCGGGATACGCAGTATTTT. Translated: CSVEGRDTQYF.

The chain links TRBV7-9 to TRBJ2-7; D remains ambiguous. V was trimmed by 1 base and J by 6 bases, leaving 4 bases between them. This CDR3 has 11 amino acids. Germline loops: CDR1 SEHNR, CDR2 FQNEAQ (reference sequence). CDR3 bases: TGTGCCAGCAGCTTAGTCGGCGAGCAGTACTTC. Protein: CASSLVGEQYF.

The V and J genes are TRBV19 and TRBJ2-5, with a possible D match to TRBD2 (6 bases). Deletions cut 3 bases from V and 5 bases from J, with 13 bases between. CDR1 is LNHDA, CDR2 SQIVND, per germline (reference sequence). CDR3 length: 14 residues. CDR3: CASSIQGSGETQYF. The CDR3, as DNA: TGTGCCAGTAGTATTCAAGGTAGCGGTGAGACCCAGTACTTC. Together with reference TRBV19 and TRBJ2-5, the CDR3 gives the full variable domain: DGGITQSPKYLFRKEGQNVTLSCEQNLNHDAMYWYRQDPGQGLRLIYYSQIVNDFQKGDIAEGYSVSREKKESFPLTVTSAQKNPTAFYLCASSIQGSGETQYFGPGTRLLVL.